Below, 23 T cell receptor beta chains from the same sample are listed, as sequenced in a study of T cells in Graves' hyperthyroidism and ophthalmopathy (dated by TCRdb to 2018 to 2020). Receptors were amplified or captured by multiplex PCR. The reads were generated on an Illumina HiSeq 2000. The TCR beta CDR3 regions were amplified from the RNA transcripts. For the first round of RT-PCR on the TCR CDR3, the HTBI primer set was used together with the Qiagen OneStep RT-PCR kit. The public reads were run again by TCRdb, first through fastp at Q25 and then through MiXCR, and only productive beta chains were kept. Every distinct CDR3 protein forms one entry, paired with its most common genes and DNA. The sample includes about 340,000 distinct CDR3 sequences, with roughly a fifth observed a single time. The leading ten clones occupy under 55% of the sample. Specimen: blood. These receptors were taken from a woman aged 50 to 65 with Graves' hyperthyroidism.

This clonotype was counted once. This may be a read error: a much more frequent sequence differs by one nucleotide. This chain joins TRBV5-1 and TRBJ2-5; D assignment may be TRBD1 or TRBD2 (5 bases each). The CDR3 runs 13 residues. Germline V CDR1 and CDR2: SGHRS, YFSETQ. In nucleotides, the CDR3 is TGCGCCAGCAGCCCGATACTAGGGGAGATCCAGTACTTC. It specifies CASSPILGEIQYF.

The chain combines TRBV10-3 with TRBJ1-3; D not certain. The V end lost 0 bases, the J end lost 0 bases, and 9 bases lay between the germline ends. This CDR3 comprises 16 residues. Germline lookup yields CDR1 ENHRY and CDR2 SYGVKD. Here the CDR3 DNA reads TGTGCCATCAGTGAGTCGTTGACCGACTCTGGAAACACCATATATTTT. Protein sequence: CAISESLTDSGNTIYF.

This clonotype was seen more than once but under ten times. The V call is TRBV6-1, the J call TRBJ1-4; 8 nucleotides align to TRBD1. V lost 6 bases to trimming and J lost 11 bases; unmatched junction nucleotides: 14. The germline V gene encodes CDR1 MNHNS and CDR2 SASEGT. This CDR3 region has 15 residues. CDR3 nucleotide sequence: TGTGCCAGCAGCCCTGGACAGGGCGGCTTCGAGAAACTGTTTTTT. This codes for CASSPGQGGFEKLFF.

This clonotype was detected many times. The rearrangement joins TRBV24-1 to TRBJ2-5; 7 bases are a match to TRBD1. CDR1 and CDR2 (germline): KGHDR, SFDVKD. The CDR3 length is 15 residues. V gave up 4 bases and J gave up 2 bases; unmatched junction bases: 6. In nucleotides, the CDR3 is TGTGCCACCAGTGACCCCGGGACAGATCAAGAGACCCAGTACTTC. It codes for CATSDPGTDQETQYF.

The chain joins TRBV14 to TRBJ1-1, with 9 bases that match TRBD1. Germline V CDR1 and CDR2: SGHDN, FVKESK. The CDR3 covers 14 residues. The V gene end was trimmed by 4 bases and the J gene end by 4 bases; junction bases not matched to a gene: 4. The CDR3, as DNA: TGTGCCAGCAGCCCACCGGGACAGGGCACTGAAGCTTTCTTT. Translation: CASSPPGQGTEAFF. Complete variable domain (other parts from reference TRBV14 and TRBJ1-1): EAGVTQFPSHSVIEKGQTVTLRCDPISGHDNLYWYRRVMGKEIKFLLHFVKESKQDESGMPNNRFLAERTGGTYSTLKVQPAELEDSGVYFCASSPPGQGTEAFFGQGTRLTVV.

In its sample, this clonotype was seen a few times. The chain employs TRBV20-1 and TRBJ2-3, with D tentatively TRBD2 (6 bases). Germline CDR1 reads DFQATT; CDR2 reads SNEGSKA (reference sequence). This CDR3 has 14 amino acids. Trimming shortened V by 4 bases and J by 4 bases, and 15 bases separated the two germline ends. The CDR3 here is CSAKPGREADTQYF. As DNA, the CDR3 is TGCAGTGCTAAGCCGGGCAGGGAGGCAGATACGCAGTATTTT.

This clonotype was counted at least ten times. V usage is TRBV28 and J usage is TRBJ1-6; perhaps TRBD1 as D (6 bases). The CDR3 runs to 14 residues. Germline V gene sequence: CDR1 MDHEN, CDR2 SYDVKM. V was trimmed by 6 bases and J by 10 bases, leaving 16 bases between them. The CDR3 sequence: CASSPGQGNSPLHF. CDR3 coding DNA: TGTGCCAGCAGCCCCGGGCAGGGGAACTCACCCCTCCACTTT.

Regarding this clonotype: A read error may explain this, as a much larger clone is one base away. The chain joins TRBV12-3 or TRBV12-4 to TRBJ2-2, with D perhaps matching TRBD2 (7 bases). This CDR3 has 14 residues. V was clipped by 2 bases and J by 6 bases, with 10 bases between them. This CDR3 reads CASSLRGAAGELFF. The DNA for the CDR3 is TGTGCCAGCAGTTTACGGGGGGCGGCCGGGGAGCTGTTTTTT.

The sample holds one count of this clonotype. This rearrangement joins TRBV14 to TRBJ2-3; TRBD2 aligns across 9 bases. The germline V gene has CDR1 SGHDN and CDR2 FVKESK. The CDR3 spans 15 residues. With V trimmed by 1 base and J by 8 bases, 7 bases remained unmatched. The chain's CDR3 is CASSQVAGGPGTQYF. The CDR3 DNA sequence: TGTGCCAGCAGCCAAGTTGCGGGAGGGCCGGGTACGCAGTATTTT.

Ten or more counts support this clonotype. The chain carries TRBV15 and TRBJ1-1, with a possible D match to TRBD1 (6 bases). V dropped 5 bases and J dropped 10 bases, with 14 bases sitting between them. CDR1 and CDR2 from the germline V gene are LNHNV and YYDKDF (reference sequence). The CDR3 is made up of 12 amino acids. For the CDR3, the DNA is TGTGCCACCAGCCGGGACAATTCGCGAGCTTTCTTT. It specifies CATSRDNSRAFF.

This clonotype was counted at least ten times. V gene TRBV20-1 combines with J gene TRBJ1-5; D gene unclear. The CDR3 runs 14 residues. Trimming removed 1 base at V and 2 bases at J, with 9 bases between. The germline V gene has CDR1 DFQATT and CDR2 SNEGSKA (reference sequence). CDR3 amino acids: CSARASVGNQPQHF. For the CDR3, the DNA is TGCAGTGCTAGAGCCAGCGTGGGCAATCAGCCCCAGCATTTT.

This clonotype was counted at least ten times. The CDR3 reads CASSPLGQGTEAFF. DNA of the CDR3: TGTGCCAGCAGCCCGCTAGGACAGGGAACTGAAGCTTTCTTT. V usage is TRBV3-1 and J usage is TRBJ1-1, with 8 bases lining up with TRBD1. Trimming removed 4 bases from V and 5 bases from J; junction bases left unmatched: 6. Germline CDR1 reads LGHDT; CDR2 reads YNNKEL (reference sequence). The CDR3 extends over 14 amino acids.

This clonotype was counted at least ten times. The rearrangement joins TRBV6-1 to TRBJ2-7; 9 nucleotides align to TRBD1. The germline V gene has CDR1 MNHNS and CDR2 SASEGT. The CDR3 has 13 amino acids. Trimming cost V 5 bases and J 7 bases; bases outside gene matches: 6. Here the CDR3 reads CASSRTGVGEQYF. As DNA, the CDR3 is TGTGCCAGCAGTAGGACAGGGGTGGGGGAGCAGTACTTC.

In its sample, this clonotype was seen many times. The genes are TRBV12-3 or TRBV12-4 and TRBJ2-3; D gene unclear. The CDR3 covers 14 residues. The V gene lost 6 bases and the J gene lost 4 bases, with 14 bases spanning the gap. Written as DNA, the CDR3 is TGTGCCAGCAGCATGAACTTAGGGTCAGATACGCAGTATTTT. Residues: CASSMNLGSDTQYF.

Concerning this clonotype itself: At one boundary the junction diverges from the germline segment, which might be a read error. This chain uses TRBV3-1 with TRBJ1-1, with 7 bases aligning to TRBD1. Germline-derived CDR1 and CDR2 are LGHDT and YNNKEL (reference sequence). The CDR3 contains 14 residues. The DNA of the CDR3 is TGTGCCAGCAGAGAGACAGGGCGGGTCACTGGAGCTTTCTTT. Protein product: CASRETGRVTGAFF.

The CDR3 sequence is CASSQGGDSNQPQHF. DNA of the CDR3: TGTGCCAGCAGCCAAGGCGGTGATAGCAATCAGCCCCAGCATTTT. The chain links TRBV4-2 to TRBJ1-5, with D unclear. V lost 1 base, J lost 0 bases, and 7 bases lay in between. Germline V CDR1 and CDR2: LGHNA, YNFKEQ. This CDR3 contains 15 residues.

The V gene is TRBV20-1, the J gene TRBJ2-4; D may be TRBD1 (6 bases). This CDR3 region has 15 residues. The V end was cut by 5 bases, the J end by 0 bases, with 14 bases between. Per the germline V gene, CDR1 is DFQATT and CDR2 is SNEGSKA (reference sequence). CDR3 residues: CSALGQKLAKNIQYF. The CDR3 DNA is TGCAGTGCTTTAGGACAGAAATTAGCCAAAAACATTCAGTACTTC.

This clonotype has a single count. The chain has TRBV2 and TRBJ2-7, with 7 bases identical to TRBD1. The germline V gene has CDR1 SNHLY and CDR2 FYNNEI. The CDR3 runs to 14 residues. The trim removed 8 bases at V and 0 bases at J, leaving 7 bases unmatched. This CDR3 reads CASSAQGDSYEQYF. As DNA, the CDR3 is TGTGCCAGCTCAGCCCAGGGGGACTCCTACGAGCAGTACTTC.

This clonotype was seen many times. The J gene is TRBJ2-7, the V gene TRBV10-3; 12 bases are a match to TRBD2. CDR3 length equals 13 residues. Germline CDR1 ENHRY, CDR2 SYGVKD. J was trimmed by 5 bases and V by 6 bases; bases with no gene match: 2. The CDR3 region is CAISRLAGDEQYF. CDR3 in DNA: TGTGCCATCAGCCGACTAGCGGGAGACGAGCAGTACTTC.

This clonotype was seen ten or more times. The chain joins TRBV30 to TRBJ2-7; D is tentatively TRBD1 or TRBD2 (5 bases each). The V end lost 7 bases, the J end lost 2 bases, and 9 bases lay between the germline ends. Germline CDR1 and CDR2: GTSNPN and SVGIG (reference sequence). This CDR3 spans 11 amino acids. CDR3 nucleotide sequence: TGTGCCTACGGGACCCCCTACGAGCAGTACTTC. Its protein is CAYGTPYEQYF.

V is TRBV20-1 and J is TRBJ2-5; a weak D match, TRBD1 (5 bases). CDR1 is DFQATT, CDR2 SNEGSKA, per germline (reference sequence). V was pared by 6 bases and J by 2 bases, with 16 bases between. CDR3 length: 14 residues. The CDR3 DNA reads TGCAGTGCCCGAAGAACCAGGGCTCAAGAGACCCAGTACTTC. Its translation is CSARRTRAQETQYF.

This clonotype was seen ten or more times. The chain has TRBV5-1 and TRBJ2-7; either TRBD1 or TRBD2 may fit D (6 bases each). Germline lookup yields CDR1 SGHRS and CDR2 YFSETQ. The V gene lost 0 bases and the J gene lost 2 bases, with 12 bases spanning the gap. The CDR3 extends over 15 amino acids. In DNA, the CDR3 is TGCGCCAGCAGCTTGGCCCCGGGGGCCCCCTACGAGCAGTACTTC. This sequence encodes CASSLAPGAPYEQYF.

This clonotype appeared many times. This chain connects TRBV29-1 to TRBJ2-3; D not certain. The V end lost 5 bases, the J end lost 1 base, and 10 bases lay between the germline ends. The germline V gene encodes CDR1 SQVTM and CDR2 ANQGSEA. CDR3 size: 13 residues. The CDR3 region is CSVPGGRTDTQYF. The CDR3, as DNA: TGCAGCGTTCCGGGCGGACGCACAGATACGCAGTATTTT.